This entry lists 23 T cell receptor beta chains sequenced from one sample in a study of T cells in localized non-small cell lung cancer. The protocol was immunoSEQ multiplex PCR, while the TCRdb copy is restricted to in-frame clones and leaves out a portion. The sample carries fewer than 30,000 clones, 85% to 90% recorded once. This specimen consisted of PBMCs, obtained before any cancer treatment. All receptors come from a man aged 35-69 years with stage II lung adenocarcinoma.

This clone was detected only once. The V call is TRBV6-1, the J call TRBJ1-1; D is uncertain. The germline V gene has CDR1 MNHNS and CDR2 SASEGT. The CDR3 is made up of 11 amino acids. Trimming shortened V by 10 bases and J by 5 bases, and 11 bases separated the two germline ends. In nucleotides, the CDR3 is TGTGCCACCACCGTAGAGACTGAAGCTTTCTTT. Its protein product is CATTVETEAFF.

This chain connects TRBV4-3 to TRBJ1-6; TRBD1 agrees at 10 bases. This CDR3 contains 17 residues. The V segment lost 1 base and the J segment 4 bases; nucleotides outside the gene matches: 4. Germline-derived CDR1 and CDR2 are LGHNA and YSLEER. The CDR3 here is CASSQGGQGEYNSPLHF. CDR3 DNA sequence: TGCGCCAGCAGCCAAGGAGGACAGGGGGAATATAATTCACCCCTCCACTTT.

The chain uses TRBV30 and TRBJ1-2; perhaps TRBD1 as D (6 bases). The V gene's germline CDR1 is GTSNPN and CDR2 SVGIG (reference sequence). This CDR3 has 11 residues. The V and J ends lost 2 bases and 8 bases respectively, with 9 bases between them. The CDR3 nucleotides are TGTGCCTGGAGTATAGGGGGAGGCTACACCTTC. Translation gives CAWSIGGGYTF. Full variable domain (remainder filled in from reference TRBV30 and TRBJ1-2): SQTIHQWPATLVQPVGSPLSLECTVEGTSNPNLYWYRQAAGRGLQLLFYSVGIGQISSEVPQNLSASRPQDRQFILSSKKLLLSDSGFYLCAWSIGGGYTFGSGTRLTVV.

The rearrangement uses TRBV5-1 and TRBJ2-7; possible D gene TRBD2, 6 bases. Germline V gene lookup returns CDR1 SGHRS and CDR2 YFSETQ. The CDR3 covers 14 residues. With 3 bases removed from V and 4 bases from J, the gap between germline ends came to 14 bases. The CDR3 here is CASSSTPGTYEQYF. CDR3 bases: TGCGCCAGCAGCTCAACGCCGGGGACTTACGAGCAGTACTTC.

The sample holds one count of this clone. The chain uses TRBV20-1 and TRBJ2-1; D is possibly TRBD2 (5 bases). The V gene's germline CDR1 is DFQATT and CDR2 SNEGSKA (reference sequence). The CDR3 extends over 11 amino acids. Trimming took off 5 bases at V and 6 bases at J, with 8 bases between the two ends. CDR3: CSAERSNEQFF. The CDR3 DNA follows: TGCAGTGCTGAGCGGTCCAATGAGCAGTTCTTC.

The V and J genes are TRBV7-3 and TRBJ2-1; D is unclear. Looked up from germline, CDR1 is SGHTA and CDR2 is FQGTGA. Deletions cut 4 bases from V and 0 bases from J, with 10 bases between. This CDR3 contains 15 residues. CDR3 sequence (DNA): TGTGCCAGCAGCTCCACCCCAAGCTCCTACAATGAGCAGTTCTTC. The encoded protein is CASSSTPSSYNEQFF.

The chain joins TRBV28 to TRBJ2-7; D tentatively fits TRBD1 or TRBD2 (6 bases each). The germline V and J ends were trimmed by 6 bases and 7 bases, with 22 bases remaining between them. CDR1 and CDR2 (germline): MDHEN, SYDVKM. This CDR3 is 15 amino acids long. For the CDR3, the DNA is TGTGCCAGCAGGGGCCAGGGAAACGGAGGGGGGGAGCAGTACTTC. It encodes CASRGQGNGGGEQYF.

The CDR3 here is CASSPGVVASSYNEQFF. In DNA, the CDR3 is TGTGCCAGCAGCCCCGGGGTGGTAGCTAGTTCCTACAATGAGCAGTTCTTC. The V call is TRBV7-9, the J call TRBJ2-1; tentatively, D is TRBD2 (5 bases). Trimming took 5 bases from V and 1 from J, leaving 18 bases between them. Germline CDR1 is SEHNR and CDR2 is FQNEAQ (reference sequence). CDR3 length: 17 amino acids.

The chain carries TRBV10-2 and TRBJ2-1, with 11 bases fitting TRBD2. Germline V CDR1 and CDR2: WSHSY, SAAADI. The CDR3 sequence is 15 residues long. With V trimmed by 6 bases and J by 7 bases, 8 bases remained unmatched. The CDR3 protein is CASSRAPSGGNEQFF. CDR3 in DNA: TGCGCCAGCAGCCGTGCCCCTAGCGGGGGGAATGAGCAGTTCTTC.

This chain connects TRBV4-3 to TRBJ2-1; the D gene is possibly TRBD2 (5 bases). Trimming took 1 base from V and 7 from J, leaving 26 bases between them. Germline V CDR1 and CDR2: LGHNA, YSLEER. CDR3 length: 19 residues. The CDR3 DNA reads as TGCGCCAGCAGCCAAGGGTGGAGTAGGCTAGCCGGGGATAGGAATGAGCAGTTCTTC. Encoded protein: CASSQGWSRLAGDRNEQFF.

The chain uses TRBV18 and TRBJ2-2; D unclear. Germline CDR1 reads KGHSH; CDR2 reads LQKENI. This CDR3 region has 13 residues. V was cut by 3 bases and J by 0 bases, with 2 bases left in between. The CDR3: CASSPANTGELFF. CDR3 in DNA: TGTGCCAGCTCACCGGCGAACACCGGGGAGCTGTTTTTT.

This clone was found once. V and J are TRBV19 and TRBJ2-7, with 9 bases aligning to TRBD1. This CDR3 comprises 14 residues. The V and J ends lost 8 bases and 3 bases, in that order; junction bases with no gene match: 8. Germline CDR1 is LNHDA and CDR2 is SQIVND (reference sequence). The CDR3 nucleotides are TGTGCCAGTGCCCTGGGGACAGGGCTCTACGAGCAGTACTTC. Its protein product is CASALGTGLYEQYF.

This clone was found once. The chain carries TRBV6-5 and TRBJ1-3; TRBD1 might be the D (5 bases). This CDR3 contains 15 residues. V was pared by 7 bases and J by 0 bases, with 13 bases between. The germline V gene has CDR1 MNHEY and CDR2 SVGAGI. The CDR3 DNA reads as TGTGCCAGCACCCTTCAAGGGGACTCTGGAAACACCATATATTTT. Protein sequence: CASTLQGDSGNTIYF.

The rearrangement uses TRBV6-5 and TRBJ1-1; maybe TRBD1 (5 bases). There are 14 residues in the CDR3. V dropped 1 base and J dropped 2 bases, with 8 bases sitting between them. CDR1 is MNHEY and CDR2 is SVGAGI in the germline V gene. The CDR3 coding sequence is TGTGCCAGCAGTTACTACAGGAGCAACACTGAAGCTTTCTTT. Encoded protein: CASSYYRSNTEAFF.

CDR3: CASSLGRALGAGELFF. The CDR3 DNA reads as TGTGCCAGCAGCTTGGGACGGGCCCTAGGAGCCGGGGAGCTGTTTTTT. The J gene is TRBJ2-2, the V gene TRBV5-4, with D unclear. Per germline, CDR1 SGHNT and CDR2 YYREEE (reference sequence). CDR3 length: 16 residues. Trimming took 0 bases from V and 6 from J, leaving 15 bases between them.

The chain couples TRBV7-2 to TRBJ2-5; unclear D gene. Trimming removed 0 bases from V and 5 bases from J, with 7 bases in between. Germline CDR1 reads SGHTA; CDR2 reads FQGNSA. The CDR3 consists of 13 residues. The CDR3, as DNA: TGTGCCAGCAGCTTAGCTAGGGCCGAGACCCAGTACTTC. It is translated as CASSLARAETQYF.

The rearrangement joins TRBV7-9 to TRBJ2-3, with 7 nucleotides matching TRBD2. V was pared by 5 bases and J by 3 bases, with 5 bases of the junction left unmatched. Germline V lookup: CDR1 SEHNR, CDR2 FQNEAQ (reference sequence). This CDR3 is built from 14 residues. CDR3 bases: TGTGCCAGCAGCCGAGCGGGGATAACAGATACGCAGTATTTT. This sequence encodes CASSRAGITDTQYF.

The V gene is TRBV7-3, the J gene TRBJ2-1; D possibly corresponds to TRBD1 (5 bases). The CDR3 extends over 16 amino acids. Deletions cut 0 bases from V and 0 bases from J, with 9 bases between. Germline V gives CDR1 SGHTA, CDR2 FQGTGA. The CDR3 DNA reads as TGTGCCAGCAGCTTAACACAGGCGAGCTCCTACAATGAGCAGTTCTTC. As protein: CASSLTQASSYNEQFF.

The chain combines TRBV19 with TRBJ2-5; 11 nucleotides line up with TRBD2. CDR1 is LNHDA, CDR2 SQIVND, per germline (reference sequence). The CDR3 length is 15 residues. Germline trimming cut 3 bases from V and 2 bases from J; bases unmatched to any gene: 2. The CDR3 nucleotides are TGTGCCAGTAGTATTAGCGGGGGGGGTCAAGAGACCCAGTACTTC. Protein: CASSISGGGQETQYF.

This chain joins TRBV7-8 and TRBJ2-7, with D unresolved. Germline values: CDR1 SGHVS, CDR2 FQNEAQ. V dropped 5 bases and J dropped 1 base, with 15 bases sitting between them. CDR3 size: 15 residues. The CDR3 DNA reads as TGTGCCAGCAGCCAACTCGAGACTGTTTCCTACGAGCAGTACTTC. Its protein is CASSQLETVSYEQYF.

The chain recombines TRBV19 with TRBJ2-5; a weak D match, TRBD1 (5 bases). In germline, CDR1 is LNHDA, CDR2 SQIVND (reference sequence). This CDR3 comprises 16 residues. Trimming pared 1 base from V and 1 base from J, leaving 13 bases between. For the CDR3, the DNA is TGTGCCAGTAGTATAGCGAAAGGGGCGCCCCAAGAGACCCAGTACTTC. It yields the protein CASSIAKGAPQETQYF.

The gene calls are TRBV29-1 and TRBJ1-2, with 9 bases matching TRBD1. V gave up 7 bases and J gave up 8 bases; unmatched junction bases: 8. Germline CDR1 SQVTM, CDR2 ANQGSEA. The CDR3 consists of 12 residues. CDR3 bases: TGCAGCGGGAGACAGGGGGACGACGGCTACACCTTC. It codes for CSGRQGDDGYTF. Supplemented by reference TRBV29-1 and TRBJ1-2, the full variable domain reads SAVISQKPSRDICQRGTSLTIQCQVDSQVTMMFWYRQQPGQSLTLIATANQGSEATYESGFVIDKFPISRPNLTFSTLTVSNMSPEDSSIYLCSGRQGDDGYTFGSGTRLTVV.

J is TRBJ1-3 and V is TRBV7-2; a possible D gene is TRBD1 (5 bases). The CDR3 covers 14 residues. Per the germline V gene, CDR1 is SGHTA and CDR2 is FQGNSA. V lost 5 bases to trimming and J lost 3 bases, with 11 bases between them. The CDR3 loop is CASSPNGGGNTIYF. For the CDR3, the DNA is TGTGCCAGCAGCCCAAACGGGGGTGGAAACACCATATATTTT.